The sample holds one count of the clone carrying this T cell receptor beta chain. Method: immunoSEQ multiplex PCR; TCRdb's copy keeps in-frame clones and lacks some. The table has some 200,000 clones, 80% to 90% seen once. The sample belongs to a study of blood T cell repertoires in COVID-19. The germline gives CDR1 SGHDT, CDR2 YYEEEE. The CDR3 loop spans 14 amino acids. Trimming cost V 5 bases and J 5 bases; bases outside gene matches: 8. This receptor was identified in a woman older than 75 with active or convalescent COVID-19. The sequenced material came from peripheral blood. The gene calls are TRBV5-6 and TRBJ2-7, with 9 bases matching TRBD2. Written as DNA, the CDR3 is TGTGCCAGCAGGTTGAGCGGGGGGTCCCACGAGCAGTACTTC. Its translation: CASRLSGGSHEQYF.